The clone carrying this TCR beta chain has more than one count but fewer than ten. The antigen remains undetermined. This sample was taken from a study of T-cell memory formation after mild COVID-19. V was trimmed by 6 bases and J by 2 bases, leaving 25 bases between them. Germline V gene sequence: CDR1 MNHNY, CDR2 SVGAGI (reference sequence). The CDR3 is 18 residues long. TCRdb reprocessed the 5' RACE reads via MiXCR and lists one record per CDR3 protein. The sample lists under 650,000 distinct CDR3 sequences, around 17% seen once, with more than 10% in the top ten. Study findings and constraints: Contracting CD4+ clones sat mainly in CM and EM; CD8+ in EMRA.

The sequenced sample was PBMCs or a T cell subset sorted from them (not recorded which). V and J are TRBV6-6 and TRBJ1-2; no definite D call. The source is an adult woman who had mild COVID-19 (a few samples of this study predate the infection). Cell type and time point are not known. The CDR3 nucleotides read TGTGCCAGCAGAGGAAATGTGGCAGGTGCCCTGGGGAACTATGGCTACACCTTC. Translated: CASRGNVAGALGNYGYTF.